This is a list of T cell receptor beta chains from one sample in a study of cytomegalovirus exposure and HLA in healthy donors. Libraries were prepared by immunoSEQ multiplex PCR; TCRdb keeps only in-frame clonotypes and omits some of them. This repertoire shows more than 95,000 clones, 55% to 75% found once; its top ten account for 3.2%. Sequencing was performed on PBMCs. These receptors all come from a man between 60 and 75 years old in good health and CMV-seronegative. Both conserved end residues are part of each CDR3. Fields, in order: D gene, V gene, J gene, clone size, CDR3 protein, CDR3 DNA. The D gene is left open where the match is weak. The listing skips clone size in some rows; elsewhere it reads once, few, many or a size class.

>TRBD2|TRBV2|TRBJ2-1|.
CASSDAGTSAHEQFF
TGTGCCAGCAGTGACGCCGGGACTAGCGCCCATGAGCAGTTCTTC
>TRBD1|TRBV9|TRBJ2-1|.
CASSLTGGDPWDEQFF
TGTGCCAGCAGTCTGACAGGGGGGGATCCTTGGGATGAGCAGTTCTTC
>.|TRBV5-6|TRBJ1-2|few
CASSTGISNYGYTF
TGTGCCAGCAGCACCGGGATTTCTAACTATGGCTACACCTTC
>.|TRBV10-3|TRBJ2-7|few
CAISESVVEQYF
TGTGCCATCAGTGAGTCTGTAGTGGAGCAGTACTTC
>.|TRBV29-1|TRBJ1-2|.
CSVADMGGGYTF
TGCAGCGTTGCCGACATGGGAGGCGGCTACACCTTC
>TRBD2|TRBV6-5|TRBJ2-1|.
CASSARGLAANEQFF
TGTGCCAGCAGTGCTCGGGGACTAGCGGCCAATGAGCAGTTCTTC
>.|TRBV6-5|TRBJ1-2|few
CASREDTYGYTF
TGTGCCAGCAGGGAAGACACCTATGGCTACACCTTC
>TRBD2|TRBV23-1|TRBJ2-5|.
CASRPQTGEAGENSETQYF
TGCGCCAGCAGACCTCAAACGGGCGAAGCGGGAGAGAACTCAGAGACCCAGTACTTC
>TRBD2|TRBV5-6|TRBJ2-5|.
CASSGGVRVTQYF
TGTGCCAGCAGCGGGGGGGTCCGGGTGACCCAGTACTTC
>.|TRBV6-4|TRBJ1-3|.
CASRRSGSGNTIYF
TGTGCCAGCAGGAGGAGTGGCTCTGGAAACACCATATATTTT
>.|TRBV29-1|TRBJ2-5|.
CSVAMAVMETQYF
TGCAGCGTTGCCATGGCAGTAATGGAGACCCAGTACTTC
>TRBD1|TRBV5-8|TRBJ2-7|.
CASSLAGTGTLGQYF
TGTGCCAGCAGCTTGGCCGGGACAGGCACTCTCGGACAGTACTTC
>.|TRBV10-3|TRBJ2-1|few
CAISGSLREVNTYNEQFF
TGTGCCATCAGTGGTAGTCTGAGGGAGGTAAACACCTACAATGAGCAGTTCTTC
>TRBD1|TRBV6-1|TRBJ2-7|.
CASSAGTAYEQYF
TGTGCCAGCAGTGCAGGGACAGCCTACGAGCAGTACTTC
>TRBD1|TRBV11-2|TRBJ1-4|.
CASTRDRGNEKLFF
TGTGCCAGCACCCGGGACAGGGGTAATGAAAAACTGTTTTTT
>TRBD1|TRBV18|TRBJ1-6|.
CASSPTGGEDSPLHF
TGTGCCAGCTCACCAACAGGGGGCGAAGATTCACCCCTCCACTTT
>TRBD2|TRBV30|TRBJ2-3|few
CAWSVSSGSRTDTQYF
TGTGCCTGGAGTGTTTCTAGCGGGAGTCGAACAGATACGCAGTATTTT
>TRBD2|TRBV27|TRBJ2-1|.
CASRDGLARDNEQFF
TGTGCCAGCAGAGATGGACTAGCGAGGGACAATGAGCAGTTCTTC
>TRBD1|TRBV7-3|TRBJ1-1|.
CASSLTGDSEAFF
TGTGCTAGCAGCTTAACCGGGGACAGTGAAGCTTTCTTT
>TRBD2|TRBV5-1|TRBJ2-5|.
CASSLGGGGSSLAQYF
TGCGCCAGCAGCTTGGGGGGGGGTGGATCCTCCCTCGCCCAGTACTTC
>TRBD2|TRBV12-5|TRBJ2-2|.
CASGLPSGGAGVGELFF
TGTGCTAGTGGTTTGCCTAGCGGGGGGGCCGGAGTCGGGGAGCTGTTTTTT
>.|TRBV28|TRBJ2-7|few
CASSHRWYEQYF
TGTGCCAGCAGCCACCGGTGGTACGAGCAGTACTTC